The present entry profiles one T cell receptor beta chain with its context. This receptor's antigen is unknown. Base-call qualities are not available, and no considerably larger clone is one nucleotide away. These data belong to a study of blood T cell repertoires in COVID-19 (dated by TCRdb to the early 2020s). Regarding the study in general: Samples covering the acute and convalescent phases of COVID-19 were provided by collaborators in the United States, Italy and Spain. The prospective study material was composed of cDNA or gDNA derived from T cells, B-cell-depleted T cells, or PBMCs. Deeply sampled blood TCRbeta repertoires from subjects exposed to, actively infected with, or recovered from COVID-19 were included in the dataset. A freely available public database, intended as a resource for researchers studying the immune response to SARS-CoV-2, is where the repertoires were released. The samples were drawn from two sources: the first 160 participants of the ongoing ImmuneRACE study, and 950 to 1,500 subjects contributed by 6 global collaborators. A de-identified subject ID, COVID-19 status, age in years and sex were almost always included in the sample metadata. Where available, HLA class I and class II types were taken from metadata supplied by the sample provider and were not determined by assay-based typing. Study-wide conclusions, independent of this receptor: Clinical and demographic metadata were provided uncurated, with the amount varying by source and participant.

At one collaborating source in Seattle, patients were enrolled during active infection and were followed longitudinally through the course of disease. The collaborating institutions used their own protocols to collect whole blood in K2EDTA tubes. For TCRbeta analysis, collaborator samples were shipped as frozen whole blood, as isolated PBMCs, or as DNA extracted from either sample type. The immunoSEQ Assay, a bias-controlled multiplex PCR, was used to amplify TCRbeta CDR3 regions from genomic DNA. Per the authors' processing: Within the assay, amplification of reference gene primers was used to estimate how many nucleated cells each sample contained. To quantify the absolute abundance of each unique TCRbeta CDR3 rearrangement, sequence reads were collapsed and filtered. For each sample, productive Simpson clonality was calculated by taking the square root of Simpson's diversity index across productive rearrangements. TCRdb retrieved this table from immuneACCESS and kept in-frame rearrangements only. Not all clones are present; in checked studies, unresolved V genes account for under half, and no reason is known for the remainder. V and J calls and clone size are as listed in that table; D and trimming were resolved from the DNA. Within this sample are 150,000 to 200,000 clones, with roughly 80% of them counted one time only. Together, the top ten hold 9% to 15% of the sample.

The specimen sequenced was peripheral blood. This TCR was recovered from a woman aged 80 or over with COVID-19, enrolled during active disease.

The CDR3 is CASSSYYGYTF. The DNA sequence is as follows: TGTGCCAGCAGTAGCTACTATGGCTACACCTTC. The V gene is TRBV6-5 and the J gene is TRBJ1-2; the D gene assignment is ambiguous. Between the V and J ends, shortened by 5 bases and 3 bases respectively, the junction contains 4 bases. The CDR1 and CDR2 encoded by the germline V gene are MNHEY and SVGAGI. The CDR3 spans 11 residues, from the cysteine through the phenylalanine. Left in the record is the CDR3 DNA by itself, 33 bases read in frame from the first base.